Each of the 11 T cell receptor beta chains below was sequenced from the same sample in a study of T cell repertoires in cytomegalovirus infection. TCRdb processed the reads anew with MiXCR; each CDR3 protein has one entry. The sample lists roughly 500,000 distinct CDR3 sequences, roughly a third seen once, with around a sixth in the top ten. Antigen specificity for these receptors is unknown. Material: cultured PBMCs, obtained from culture after CMV antigen stimulation. These TCRs come from a human donor in good health (CMV status not recorded). Some clones in this sample may be carry-over from other donors' samples.

The genes are TRBV6-8 and TRBJ2-5; 7 positions match TRBD1. Trimming took 2 bases from V and 5 from J; bases not matched to a gene: 8. CDR1 is MNHGY, CDR2 SAAAGT, per germline. The CDR3 loop spans 15 amino acids. The CDR3 loop reads CASSYRGGAGETQYF. CDR3 coding DNA: TGTGCCAGCAGTTACCGAGGGGGCGCCGGGGAGACCCAGTACTTC.

The table lists this clonotype with a few counts. The chain recombines TRBV27 with TRBJ2-7; D unclear. This CDR3 region has 11 residues. Looked up from germline, CDR1 is MNHEY and CDR2 is SMNVEV (reference sequence). Trimming took 3 bases from V and 6 from J, leaving 6 bases between them. This CDR3 is CASSFYGEQYF. CDR3 nucleotides: TGTGCCAGCAGTTTCTACGGCGAGCAGTACTTC.

This clonotype has just a few counts. The chain couples TRBV4-1 to TRBJ1-5; D is perhaps TRBD1 (5 bases). This CDR3 has 16 residues. V lost 1 base and J lost 5, with 15 bases in between. Germline V lookup: CDR1 MGHRA, CDR2 YSYEKL. CDR3 loop: CASSQVWTPLDQPQHF. CDR3 coding DNA: TGCGCCAGCAGCCAAGTTTGGACACCCCTTGATCAGCCCCAGCATTTT.

This clonotype turned up a few times. The chain carries TRBV19 and TRBJ1-2; a weak D match, TRBD1 (5 bases). Trimming removed 5 bases at V and 5 bases at J, with 24 bases between. CDR3 size: 17 residues. CDR1 and CDR2 (germline): LNHDA, SQIVND (reference sequence). This CDR3 reads CASSLGGGAPVLYGYTF. In nucleotides, the CDR3 is TGTGCCAGTAGTCTCGGGGGAGGGGCCCCCGTACTATATGGCTACACCTTC.

This clonotype was observed a few times. V and J are TRBV4-1 and TRBJ2-7; 7 bases match TRBD2. Unmatched junction bases numbered 5, after V lost 1 base and J lost 2 bases. The CDR3 extends over 15 amino acids. Germline V CDR1 and CDR2: MGHRA, YSYEKL. CDR3 DNA: TGCGCCAGCAGCCAAGGGGAGGGAGGCCCCTACGAGCAGTACTTC. Translation gives CASSQGEGGPYEQYF.

The chain has TRBV20-1 and TRBJ2-3, with 11 bases fitting TRBD2. The V gene end was trimmed by 6 bases and the J gene end by 6 bases; junction bases not matched to a gene: 8. The CDR3 covers 14 residues. Per germline, CDR1 DFQATT and CDR2 SNEGSKA (reference sequence). The CDR3 spells CSAYSGRAGDTQYF. In DNA form, the CDR3 reads TGCAGTGCATATAGCGGGAGGGCCGGTGATACGCAGTATTTT.

V and J are TRBV6-6 and TRBJ1-1, with TRBD1 as a possible D gene (5 bases). Between the trimmed V and J ends, which lost 1 base and 10 bases, there was a span of 7 bases. The CDR3 covers 11 residues. Germline V lookup: CDR1 MNHNY, CDR2 SVGAGI (reference sequence). CDR3: CASSYLGTAFF. As DNA, the CDR3 is TGTGCCAGCAGTTACTTGGGGACAGCTTTCTTT.

There are a few counts of this clonotype. The chain recombines TRBV7-2 with TRBJ1-1; possible D gene TRBD1, 6 bases. Germline V gene lookup returns CDR1 SGHTA and CDR2 FQGNSA. The V gene lost 0 bases and the J gene lost 0 bases, with 26 bases spanning the gap. The CDR3 extends over 21 amino acids. The chain's CDR3 is CASSLARPLWGATRMNTEAFF. As DNA, the CDR3 is TGTGCCAGCAGCTTAGCCAGGCCCCTATGGGGGGCCACCCGAATGAACACTGAAGCTTTCTTT.

The rearrangement joins TRBV14 to TRBJ2-2; 7 positions agree with TRBD2. Germline trimming cut 4 bases from V and 2 bases from J; bases unmatched to any gene: 13. CDR3 size: 18 residues. Germline CDR1 SGHDN, CDR2 FVKESK. CDR3 nucleotides: TGTGCCAGCAGCCCGGGGACCTCCCGGGGGGTAAACACCGGGGAGCTGTTTTTT. Encoded protein: CASSPGTSRGVNTGELFF. Based on the CDR3 plus reference TRBV14 and TRBJ2-2, the full variable domain is EAGVTQFPSHSVIEKGQTVTLRCDPISGHDNLYWYRRVMGKEIKFLLHFVKESKQDESGMPNNRFLAERTGGTYSTLKVQPAELEDSGVYFCASSPGTSRGVNTGELFFGEGSRLTVL.

This chain uses TRBV7-8 with TRBJ1-3; no clear D gene. CDR1 is SGHVS and CDR2 is FQNEAQ in the germline V gene. The length of the CDR3 is 16 residues. Trimming took off 1 base at V and 0 bases at J, with 10 bases between the two ends. CDR3 region: CASSLEGHLSGNTIYF. CDR3 nucleotide sequence: TGTGCCAGCAGCTTAGAGGGTCATCTCTCTGGAAACACCATATATTTT.

The sample holds a few counts of this clonotype. V gene TRBV30 combines with J gene TRBJ2-1; D not certain. Trimming cost V 0 bases and J 9 bases, with 6 bases left between them. The CDR3 has 11 amino acids. The germline V gene has CDR1 GTSNPN and CDR2 SVGIG (reference sequence). This CDR3 is CAWSVGVEQFF. In DNA form, the CDR3 reads TGTGCCTGGAGTGTAGGCGTTGAGCAGTTCTTC.